The entry that follows covers one T cell receptor (beta chain) sequence. The CDR3 runs 17 residues. Germline V gene lookup returns CDR1 LNHNV and CDR2 YYDKDF (reference sequence). The ends lost 0 bases at V and 4 bases at J; junction bases unmatched: 8. Using a J-beta primer mix together with a sample-barcoded 5' primer, a second PCR was run for about 7 to 12 cycles. Per-sample output comprised a minimum of 2.5 million paired-end reads containing CDR3. TCRdb itself ran the 5' RACE reads through MiXCR, one entry per CDR3 protein. Among around 1.5 million distinct CDR3 sequences listed, approximately 60% were seen once. This sample is drawn from a study of blood T cells in healthy people across ages.

The receptor's source is a young man in good health. This sequence joins TRBV15 and TRBJ2-3, with 9 positions matching TRBD2. Material for sequencing was blood. The CDR3 loop reads CATSRDLDSGSPDTQYF. The CDR3 nucleotides are TGTGCCACCAGCAGAGACCTGGATAGCGGGAGCCCAGATACGCAGTATTTT.